This T cell receptor beta chain was sequenced during a study of cytomegalovirus exposure and HLA in healthy donors. Study-level results: For most TCR sequences rarity was the rule, although some public TCRs occurred in many donors. The tendency of first-cohort TCR clusters to co-occur in the 120 validation repertoires was the finding of a later analysis. Among TCR beta chains, those listed as cytomegalovirus-associated numbered roughly 150.

This CDR3 spans 13 amino acids. Germline CDR1 and CDR2: MNHEY and SVGAGI. The V and J ends lost 0 bases and 12 bases respectively, with 9 bases between them. With regard to this clone: Its target is unknown.

This table comes from immunoSEQ multiplex PCR, and its TCRdb copy is limited to in-frame clones, with some not included. The sample includes 140,000 to 150,000 clones, roughly 93% of them seen just once. V is TRBV6-5 and J is TRBJ1-6, with D hard to call. Sequencing used PBMCs. The TCR was taken from a young man in good health and CMV-seropositive. CDR3 sequence reads: CASSYSGGGPLHF. The DNA of the CDR3 is TGTGCCAGCAGTTACTCGGGTGGAGGACCCCTCCACTTT.